A selection of T cell receptor beta chains follows, all from one sample in a study of OX40 agonist ivuxolimab in advanced cancers. The method was immunoSEQ multiplex PCR; TCRdb's version includes in-frame clones alone and lacks a portion of them. The sample contains 45,000 to 70,000 clones, approximately 91% of which appear only once. This specimen was CD4+ or CD8+ T cells sorted from blood, taken in a trial of the OX40 agonist ivuxolimab. The source is an adult with an advanced solid tumor such as melanoma, head and neck, liver or kidney cancer. CDR3s include the opening cysteine and the closing phenylalanine or tryptophan. The order of the fields is V gene, CDR3 length, D gene, clone size, J gene, CDR3 DNA, CDR3 protein. A D gene is named only where the DNA matches it firmly. Clone size appears in some rows only: once, few, many, or a class for an expanded clone.

>TRBV30|11|-|-|TRBJ2-1
TGTGCCTGGGGGGGCCTTAACGAGCAGTTCTTC
CAWGGLNEQFF
>TRBV6-5|15|-|-|TRBJ2-7
TGTGCCAGCAGCCTGGGGCGGGAAAGGTGGTCCGAGCAGTACTTC
CASSLGRERWSEQYF
>TRBV28|17|-|-|TRBJ2-7
TGTGCCAGCAGTTTACCCTCGTCAGCTTACCCCTCCTACGAGCAGTACTTC
CASSLPSSAYPSYEQYF
>TRBV7-2|13|-|-|TRBJ1-2
TGTGCCAGCAGCTCCTGGCAGTTCTATGGCTACACCTTC
CASSSWQFYGYTF
>TRBV5-1|14|-|-|TRBJ2-5
TGCGCCAGCAGCTTTGGGCAGTTCCAAGAGACCCAGTACTTC
CASSFGQFQETQYF
>TRBV6-5|15|-|-|TRBJ2-7
TGTGCCAGCAAGACAACGGGCCCCAGCTCCTACGAGCAGTACTTC
CASKTTGPSSYEQYF
>TRBV5-4|11|-|-|TRBJ1-2
TGTGCCAGCAGCAGAGCTGGTGGCTACACCTTC
CASSRAGGYTF
>TRBV10-3|19|TRBD2|-|TRBJ2-2
TGTGCCATCAGCGGGACTAGCGGGAGGGTTGGGCCGAACACCGGGGAGCTGTTTTTT
CAISGTSGRVGPNTGELFF
>TRBV20-1|11|TRBD1|-|TRBJ1-2
TGCAGTGCCAGAGGGGGCTTAGGCTACACCTTC
CSARGGLGYTF
>TRBV5-1|17|TRBD2|once|TRBJ2-3
TGCGCCAGCAGCTTGGCGCCTAGCGGGTCTAGCACAGATACGCAGTATTTT
CASSLAPSGSSTDTQYF
>TRBV10-2|15|-|-|TRBJ1-4
TGCGCCAGCAGTGAGTCGAAAGCTAGGGGGGGAAAACTGTTTTTT
CASSESKARGGKLFF
>TRBV6-6|12|-|-|TRBJ2-2
TGTGCCAGCAGTTTCAGCGGCGGGGAGCTGTTTTTT
CASSFSGGELFF
>TRBV11-2|15|-|-|TRBJ1-1
TGTGCCGGCAGCCTAATCTGGGGGGCTGGCGCTGAAGCTTTCTTT
CAGSLIWGAGAEAFF
>TRBV28|11|-|-|TRBJ2-1
TGTGCCAGCAGTTTCTCGGGACTCCGGTTCTTC
CASSFSGLRFF
>TRBV6-6|11|-|-|TRBJ2-7
TGTGCCAGCAGCCCTGGCAGGGAGCAGTACTTC
CASSPGREQYF
>TRBV2|14|-|-|TRBJ1-5
TGTGCCAGCAGTGAATGGGGGGGGGCTCAGCCCCAGCATTTT
CASSEWGGAQPQHF
>TRBV21-1|17|-|-|TRBJ2-7
TGTGCCAGCAGCGACGTGGGGGGAGCGGAACAACCCTACGAGCAGTACTTC
CASSDVGGAEQPYEQYF
>TRBV2|14|-|-|TRBJ1-3
TGTGCCAGCAGTGAGATGGGCACGGGAAACACCATATATTTT
CASSEMGTGNTIYF
>TRBV9|15|TRBD1|-|TRBJ2-7
TGTGCCAGCAGCGTTCTTGGGGACAGGAACTACGAGCAGTACTTC
CASSVLGDRNYEQYF
>TRBV5-1|16|TRBD2|-|TRBJ2-3
TGCGCCAGCAGCTTGGGGCTAGCGGCATTCACAGATACGCAGTATTTT
CASSLGLAAFTDTQYF
>TRBV19|13|-|-|TRBJ2-2
TGTGCCAGTTACTCTCTCTACACCGGGGAGCTGTTTTTT
CASYSLYTGELFF
>TRBV5-1|16|TRBD1|medium-sized|TRBJ1-3
TGCGCCAGCAGCCAGGCAGGGGGAAACTCTGGAAACACCATATATTTT
CASSQAGGNSGNTIYF
>TRBV7-3|14|TRBD2|-|TRBJ2-7
TGTGCCAGCAGCCCCCCCGGGACTAGCTACGAGCAGTACTTC
CASSPPGTSYEQYF
>TRBV7-2|16|TRBD1|-|TRBJ2-7
TGTGCCAGCAGCGAGAGGGGACAGGCCCTTACCTACGAGCAGTACTTC
CASSERGQALTYEQYF
>TRBV18|14|-|-|TRBJ2-7
TGTGCCAGCTCACCACCGGCAGGGGCGGGCGAGCAGTACTTC
CASSPPAGAGEQYF
>TRBV5-1|14|-|-|TRBJ2-6
TGCGCCAGCAGCTTGGGCTCTGGGGCCAACGTCCTGACTTTC
CASSLGSGANVLTF
>TRBV5-4|14|TRBD1|-|TRBJ1-1
TGTGCCAGCAGCCACCGGGACAGAGATTCCGAAGCTTTCTTT
CASSHRDRDSEAFF
>TRBV9|16|TRBD2|-|TRBJ2-1
TGTGCCAGCAGCGCAAGACCGGGACTAGCGGACAATGAGCAGTTCTTC
CASSARPGLADNEQFF
>TRBV6-1|16|-|once|TRBJ1-3
TGTGCCAGCAGTGACGACGGTACGAGCTCTGGAAACACCATATATTTT
CASSDDGTSSGNTIYF
>TRBV7-8|18|TRBD2|-|TRBJ2-1
TGTGCCAGCAGCTTAGCTGGGCGCGGGAGGGGGTTCTACAATGAGCAGTTCTTC
CASSLAGRGRGFYNEQFF
>TRBV9|13|-|-|TRBJ2-7
TGTGCCAGCAGCACAGGGCCGACCTACGAGCAGTACTTC
CASSTGPTYEQYF
>TRBV5-6|14|-|-|TRBJ1-1
TGTGCCAGCACCCTAGGACAGCTGAACACTGAAGCTTTCTTT
CASTLGQLNTEAFF
>TRBV6-6|14|-|once|TRBJ1-1
TGTGCCAGCAGTTTCCAGGACGGGTTCACTGAAGCTTTCTTT
CASSFQDGFTEAFF
>TRBV19|18|-|-|TRBJ1-5
TGTGCCAGTAGTATACTAGGGCCAACACGGGGTAGCAATCAGCCCCAGCATTTT
CASSILGPTRGSNQPQHF
>TRBV7-9|14|-|-|TRBJ1-5
TGTGCCAGCAGCTTGGGCCTCGGGAATCAGCCCCAGCATTTT
CASSLGLGNQPQHF
>TRBV6-1|15|TRBD2|few|TRBJ2-7
TGTGCCAGCAGTGTAACTAGCGGGAGTAGCAACGAGCAGTACTTC
CASSVTSGSSNEQYF
>TRBV7-2|14|-|few|TRBJ1-3
TGTGCCAGCAGCTTAAACCCCACTGGAAACACCATATATTTT
CASSLNPTGNTIYF
>TRBV28|13|-|-|TRBJ1-2
TGTGCCAGCAGTTTATCCACAGCCTATGGCTACACCTTC
CASSLSTAYGYTF
>TRBV7-3|16|TRBD2|medium-sized|TRBJ2-3
TGTGCCAGCAGCTCCTGGACTAGCGGGAGCACAGATACGCAGTATTTT
CASSSWTSGSTDTQYF
>TRBV5-1|13|-|-|TRBJ1-2
TGCGCCAGCAGCCCCGGGACGGCTTATGGCTACACCTTC
CASSPGTAYGYTF
>TRBV30|14|-|-|TRBJ1-2
TGTGCCTGGAGTGTAAGAAGGGGGGGGTACGGCTACACCTTC
CAWSVRRGGYGYTF
>TRBV19|15|TRBD1|-|TRBJ2-7
TGTGCCAGTAGCAGACAGGGGGCGAGCTCCTACGAGCAGTACTTC
CASSRQGASSYEQYF
>TRBV7-9|12|-|once|TRBJ2-7
TGTGCCAGCAGCTTAGTGCGGGACGAGCAGTACTTC
CASSLVRDEQYF
>TRBV9|13|-|-|TRBJ2-1
TGTGCCAGCTCTAGCATGGACTACAATGAGCAGTTCTTC
CASSSMDYNEQFF
>TRBV5-6|13|TRBD1|-|TRBJ1-1
TGTGCCAGCAGCAGGGACAGGGGCGGGAAAGCTTTCTTT
CASSRDRGGKAFF
>TRBV30|17|TRBD2|-|TRBJ2-2
TGTGCCTGGAAACGGACTAGCGGGAGGGCCGGCACCGGGGAGCTGTTTTTT
CAWKRTSGRAGTGELFF
>TRBV19|15|-|-|TRBJ2-3
TGTGCCAGTAGTATAGCAATCTTGCGCTCAGATACGCAGTATTTT
CASSIAILRSDTQYF
>TRBV6-1|14|TRBD1|-|TRBJ2-2
TGTGCCAGCAGTCGGACAGGGCGAACCGGGGAGCTGTTTTTT
CASSRTGRTGELFF
>TRBV2|16|-|-|TRBJ1-5
TGTGCCAGCAGCTATTCGTTTCAGTCTGGCAATCAGCCCCAGCATTTT
CASSYSFQSGNQPQHF
>TRBV5-1|16|-|-|TRBJ2-7
TGCGCCAGCAGCTTGAAAGGCGGGGCCCCCTCCTACGAGCAGTACTTC
CASSLKGGAPSYEQYF